The 4 T cell receptor beta chains below all came from one sample that was sequenced in a study of cytomegalovirus exposure and HLA in healthy donors. Vbeta (60) and Jbeta (13) primers were used in the PCR. Sequencing used immunoSEQ multiplex PCR; TCRdb keeps in-frame clones, though not all of them. The table includes over 65,000 clones, approximately 78% detected once. The material sequenced was PBMCs. These receptors all stem from a man aged 40-49 years in good health and CMV-seronegative.

The V gene is TRBV21-1, the J gene TRBJ2-2; TRBD1, the D gene given by the table, was not confirmed from the DNA. TRBV21-1 is marked as a pseudogene. The CDR3 length is 17 residues. The CDR3 nucleotides read TGTGCCAGCACCCCCAATATTAGAAACCAGGGGGCCGGGGAGCTGTTTTTT. Amino acid sequence: CASTPNIRNQGAGELFF.

The chain employs TRBV19 and TRBJ1-2; TRBD1 matches at 7 bases. The CDR3 is 16 residues long. Looked up from germline, CDR1 is LNHDA and CDR2 is SQIVND (reference sequence). The junction had 15 bases not matched to a gene; V was cut back by 7 bases and J by 4 bases. CDR3 sequence (DNA): TGTGCCAGTACCACCCCCGAGGCAGGGGGTGCCTATGGCTACACCTTC. This codes for CASTTPEAGGAYGYTF.

Details on this clone: Additional DNA sequences in this sample encode the identical CDR3. The chain uses TRBV9 and TRBJ2-7; tentatively, D is TRBD1 (6 bases). Trimming left V 0 bases short and J 2 bases short, with 12 bases between. Germline V gene lookup returns CDR1 SGDLS and CDR2 YYNGEE. This CDR3 has 15 residues. The CDR3 region has the DNA TGTGCCAGCAGCGTAGGACCGCAGGGGACCTACGAGCAGTACTTC. Protein product: CASSVGPQGTYEQYF.

The CDR3 loop is CASSSKEGNQPQHF. The DNA of the CDR3 is TGTGCCAGCAGCTCGAAGGAGGGAAATCAGCCCCAGCATTTT. The chain joins TRBV7-8 to TRBJ1-5; D call uncertain. V gave up 4 bases and J gave up 4 bases, with 11 bases separating them. Germline loops: CDR1 SGHVS, CDR2 FQNEAQ. The CDR3 is 14 residues long. Filled out from reference TRBV7-8 and TRBJ1-5, the complete variable domain reads GAGVSQSPRYKVAKRGQDVALRCDPISGHVSLFWYQQALGQGPEFLTYFQNEAQLDKSGLPSDRFFAERPEGSVSTLKIQRTQQEDSAVYLCASSSKEGNQPQHFGDGTRLSIL.